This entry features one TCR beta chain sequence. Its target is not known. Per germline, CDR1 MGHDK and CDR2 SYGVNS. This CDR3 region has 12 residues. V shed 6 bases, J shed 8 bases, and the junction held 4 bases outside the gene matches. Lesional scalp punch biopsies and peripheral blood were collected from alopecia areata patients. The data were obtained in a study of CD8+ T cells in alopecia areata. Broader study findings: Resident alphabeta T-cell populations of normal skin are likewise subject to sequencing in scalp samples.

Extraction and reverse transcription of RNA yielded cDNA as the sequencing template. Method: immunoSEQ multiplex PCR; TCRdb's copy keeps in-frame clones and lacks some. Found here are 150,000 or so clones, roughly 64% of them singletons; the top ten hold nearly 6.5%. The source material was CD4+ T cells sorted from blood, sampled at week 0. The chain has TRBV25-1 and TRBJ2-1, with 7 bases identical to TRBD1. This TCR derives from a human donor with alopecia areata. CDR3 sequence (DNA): TGTGCCAGCAGCCACAGGGGTTATGAGCAGTTCTTC. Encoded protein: CASSHRGYEQFF.